This paragraph covers one T cell receptor beta chain sequence. The protocol was immunoSEQ multiplex PCR, while the TCRdb copy is restricted to in-frame clones and leaves out a portion. The table has approximately 140,000 clones, 75% to 90% seen once. CDR1 is SGHRS, CDR2 YFSETQ, per germline. This CDR3 is 14 amino acids long. Trimming left V 4 bases short and J 5 bases short, with 10 bases between. The data stem from a study of blood T cell repertoires in COVID-19. This receptor was identified in a man between 65 and 79 years old with acute or convalescent COVID-19. The sequenced sample consisted of peripheral blood. The rearrangement links TRBV5-1 to TRBJ1-6; the D gene is possibly TRBD1 (6 bases). CDR3 amino acids: CASSRDRNNSPLHF. The CDR3 bases are TGCGCCAGCAGCCGTGACAGGAATAATTCACCCCTCCACTTT. The complete variable domain, with remaining parts taken from reference TRBV5-1 and TRBJ1-6, reads KAGVTQTPRYLIKTRGQQVTLSCSPISGHRSVSWYQQTPGQGLQFLFEYFSETQRNKGNFPGRFSGRQFSNSRSEMNVSTLELGDSALYLCASSRDRNNSPLHFGNGTRLTVT.